These T cell receptor beta chains were read from a single sample in a study of shared clonotypes between healthy human individuals. Some clones are missing from TCRdb's copy, which holds only in-frame ones; the method was immunoSEQ multiplex PCR. The table has 2 million to 2.5 million clones, 95% seen once; the top ten hold about 0.13%. The sequenced sample consisted of naive CD4+ T cells sorted from blood. Receptor source: a man aged 18 to 29 in good health. CDR3s include the opening cysteine and the closing phenylalanine or tryptophan. D genes are given only for firm matches. The size field is filled for only some rows; it gives once, few, many or a size class.

d_gene	len	abundance	j_gene	v_gene	CDR3aa	CDR3nt
-	13	-	TRBJ1-2	TRBV30	CAWSDGLGDGYTF	TGTGCCTGGAGTGATGGACTAGGGGATGGCTACACCTTC
-	16	-	TRBJ1-3	TRBV14	CASSQDPSPKGNTIYF	TGTGCCAGCAGCCAAGATCCCAGTCCAAAGGGAAACACCATATATTTT
-	14	-	TRBJ2-4	TRBV4-1	CASSQDVAKNIQYF	TGCGCCAGCAGCCAAGATGTAGCCAAAAACATTCAGTACTTC
-	16	-	TRBJ2-7	TRBV5-4	CASSPYTAAGQNEQYF	TGTGCCAGCAGCCCATATACCGCAGCGGGACAGAACGAGCAGTACTTC
TRBD2	13	-	TRBJ2-2	TRBV2	CASRGTSPGELFF	TGTGCCAGCAGGGGGACTAGCCCCGGGGAGCTGTTTTTT
TRBD1	15	-	TRBJ2-5	TRBV30	CAWSVRKGAWETQYF	TGTGCCTGGAGTGTACGGAAGGGGGCTTGGGAGACCCAGTACTTC
-	14	-	TRBJ2-5	TRBV5-1	CASSSMGSKETQYF	TGCGCCAGCAGCTCAATGGGGAGTAAAGAGACCCAGTACTTC
TRBD2	18	-	TRBJ2-7	TRBV19	CASSQGGVALAGGGEQYF	TGTGCCAGTAGCCAGGGAGGGGTAGCGCTAGCGGGAGGAGGTGAGCAGTACTTC
-	13	-	TRBJ2-1	TRBV15	CATRGGVYNEQFF	TGTGCCACCCGTGGCGGGGTCTACAATGAGCAGTTCTTC
-	13	once	TRBJ2-5	TRBV6-5	CASSLVEQETQYF	TGTGCCAGCAGTCTAGTGGAACAAGAGACCCAGTACTTC
-	16	-	TRBJ2-4	TRBV5-6	CASSLDGGLAKNIQYF	TGTGCCAGCAGCTTGGACGGAGGGCTAGCCAAAAACATTCAGTACTTC
-	20	-	TRBJ2-1	TRBV1	CTSAFPLTSGSIGSYNEQFF	TGCACCAGCGCCTTTCCTCTTACTAGCGGGAGTATCGGCTCCTACAATGAGCAGTTCTTC